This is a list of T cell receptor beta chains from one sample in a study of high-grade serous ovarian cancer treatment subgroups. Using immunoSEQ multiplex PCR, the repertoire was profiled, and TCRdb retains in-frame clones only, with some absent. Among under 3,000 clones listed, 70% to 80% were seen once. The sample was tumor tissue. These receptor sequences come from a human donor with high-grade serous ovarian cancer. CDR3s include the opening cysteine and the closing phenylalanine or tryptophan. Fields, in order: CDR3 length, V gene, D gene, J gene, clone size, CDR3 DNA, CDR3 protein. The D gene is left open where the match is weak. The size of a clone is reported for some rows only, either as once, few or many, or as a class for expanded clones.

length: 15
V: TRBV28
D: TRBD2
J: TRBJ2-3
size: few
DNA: TGTGCCAGCAGTCCTCCGGGACTACCCACAGATACGCAGTATTTT
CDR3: CASSPPGLPTDTQYF

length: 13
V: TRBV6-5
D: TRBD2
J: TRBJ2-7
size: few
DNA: TGTGCCAGCTGGGGAGGGAGGTCCTACGAGCAGTACTTC
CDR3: CASWGGRSYEQYF

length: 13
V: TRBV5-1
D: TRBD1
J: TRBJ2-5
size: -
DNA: TGCGCCACCAGTGGGACAGCTTATGATACCCAGTACTTC
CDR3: CATSGTAYDTQYF

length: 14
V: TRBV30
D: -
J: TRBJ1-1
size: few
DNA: TGTGCCTGGAGTCCAGGACAGATGAACACTGAAGCTTTCTTT
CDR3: CAWSPGQMNTEAFF

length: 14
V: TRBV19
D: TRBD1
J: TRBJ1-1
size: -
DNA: TGTGCCAGTAGTATCCCAGGGGGAGGCACTGAAGCTTTCTTT
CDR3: CASSIPGGGTEAFF

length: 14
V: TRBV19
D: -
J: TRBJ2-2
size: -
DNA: TGTGCCAGTAGTAACTACGTTAACACCGGGGAGCTGTTTTTT
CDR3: CASSNYVNTGELFF

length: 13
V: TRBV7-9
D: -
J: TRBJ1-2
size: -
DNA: TGTGCCAGCAGCACAGACGGTGGCTATGGCTACACCTTC
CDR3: CASSTDGGYGYTF

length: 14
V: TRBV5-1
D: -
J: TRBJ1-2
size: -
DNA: TGCGCCAGCAGCCCAGGACAGCCGCCAGCCCGGGACACCTTC
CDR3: CASSPGQPPARDTF

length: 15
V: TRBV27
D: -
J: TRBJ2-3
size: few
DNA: TGTGCCAGCAGTTTGGGATGGGCGGGCACAGATACGCAGTATTTT
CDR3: CASSLGWAGTDTQYF

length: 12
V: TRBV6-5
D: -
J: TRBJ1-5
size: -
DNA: TGTGCCAGCAACTTCCCTGGGGGTTCCCAGCATTTT
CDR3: CASNFPGGSQHF

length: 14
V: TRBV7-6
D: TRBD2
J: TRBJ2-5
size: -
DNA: TGTGCCAGCAGCTTGGGACTAGCGAGCGAGACCCAGTACTTC
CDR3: CASSLGLASETQYF

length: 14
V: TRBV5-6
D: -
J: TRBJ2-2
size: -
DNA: TGTGCCAGCATCCCATTTGCGAACACCGGGGAGCTGTTTTTT
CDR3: CASIPFANTGELFF

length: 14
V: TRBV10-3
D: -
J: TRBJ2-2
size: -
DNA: TGTGCCATCAGTGAGGGGTCGAACACCGGGGAGCTGTTTTTT
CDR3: CAISEGSNTGELFF

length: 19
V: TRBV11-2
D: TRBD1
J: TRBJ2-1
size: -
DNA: TGTGCCAGCAGCTTAGGGGAACCGGGACAGGGAATAACCTACAATGAGCAGTTCTTC
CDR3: CASSLGEPGQGITYNEQFF

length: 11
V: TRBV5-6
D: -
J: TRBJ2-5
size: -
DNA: TGTGCCAGCAGCCAGAAAGAGACCCAGTACTTC
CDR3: CASSQKETQYF

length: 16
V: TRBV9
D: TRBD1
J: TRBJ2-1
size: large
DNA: TGTGCCAGCAGCGTGAGGACAGGGGGCGTCGGAAATGAGCAGTTCTTC
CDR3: CASSVRTGGVGNEQFF

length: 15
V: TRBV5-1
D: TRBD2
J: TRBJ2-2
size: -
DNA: TGCGCCAGCAGCTTATCGGGAGGGGTCACCGGGGAGCTGTTTTTT
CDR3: CASSLSGGVTGELFF

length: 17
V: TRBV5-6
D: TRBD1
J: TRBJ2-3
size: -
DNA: TGTGCCAGCAGCCTAAGACCGGGACAGGGAAGAGGGCGAACGCAGTATTTT
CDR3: CASSLRPGQGRGRTQYF

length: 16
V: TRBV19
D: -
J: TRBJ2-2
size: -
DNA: TGTGCCAGTAGTCCAGAGGGATGGCGGATCGCCGGGGAGCTGTTTTTT
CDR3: CASSPEGWRIAGELFF

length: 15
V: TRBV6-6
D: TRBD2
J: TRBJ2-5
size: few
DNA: TGTGCCAGCAGCCCCCTAGCGGGGGGCGTGGAGACCCAGTACTTC
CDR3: CASSPLAGGVETQYF

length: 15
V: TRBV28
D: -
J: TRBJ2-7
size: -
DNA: TGTGCCAGCAGTTTACCGGGGCACCCGGGCTACGAGCAGTACTTC
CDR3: CASSLPGHPGYEQYF

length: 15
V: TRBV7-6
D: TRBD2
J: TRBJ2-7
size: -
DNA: TGTGCCAGCAGCTTAGAGGGGACTAGCGGGTACGAGCAGTACTTC
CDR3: CASSLEGTSGYEQYF

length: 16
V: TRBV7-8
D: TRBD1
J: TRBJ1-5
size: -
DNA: TGTGCCAGCAGCCCTCGACAGGGTACCAGCAATCAGCCCCAGCATTTT
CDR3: CASSPRQGTSNQPQHF

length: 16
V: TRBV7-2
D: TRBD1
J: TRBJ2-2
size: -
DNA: TGTGCCAGCAGCTCGTGGACAGGGCTGAACACCGGGGAGCTGTTTTTT
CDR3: CASSSWTGLNTGELFF

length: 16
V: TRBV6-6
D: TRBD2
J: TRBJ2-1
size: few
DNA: TGTGCCAGCAGTGGGGCGGGAGGGGCCTACTACAATGAGCAGTTCTTC
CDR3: CASSGAGGAYYNEQFF

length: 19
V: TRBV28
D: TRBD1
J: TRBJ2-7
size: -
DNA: TGTGCCAGCAGTACCCGCCTGATGAAACAGGGGAGAAGCTCCTACGAGCAGTACTTC
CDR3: CASSTRLMKQGRSSYEQYF

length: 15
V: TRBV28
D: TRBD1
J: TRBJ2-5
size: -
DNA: TGTGCCAGCAGTCGACAGGGGTCCCCCCAAGAGACCCAGTACTTC
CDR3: CASSRQGSPQETQYF

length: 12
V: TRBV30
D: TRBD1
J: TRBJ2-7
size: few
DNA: TGTGCCTCCACGGACAGGGATTACGAGCAGTACTTC
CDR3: CASTDRDYEQYF

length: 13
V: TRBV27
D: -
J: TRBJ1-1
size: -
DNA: TGTGCCAGCAGTTATCGGCTGAACACTGAAGCTTTCTTT
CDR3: CASSYRLNTEAFF

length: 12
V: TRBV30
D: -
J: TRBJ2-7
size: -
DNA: TGTGCCTGGAGTTCGCAGGACTACGAGCAGTACTTC
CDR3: CAWSSQDYEQYF

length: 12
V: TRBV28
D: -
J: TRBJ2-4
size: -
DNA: TGTGCCAGCAGTTTAGAGCTAGCTGTTCAGTACTTC
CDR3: CASSLELAVQYF

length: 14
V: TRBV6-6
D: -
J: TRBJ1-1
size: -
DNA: TGTGCCAGCAGCCCCGCGGGAAGGGAGACTGAAGCTTTCTTT
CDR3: CASSPAGRETEAFF

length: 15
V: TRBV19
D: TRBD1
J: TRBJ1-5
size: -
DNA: TGTGCCAGTAGTTCAACAGGGGGCAGGAATCAGCCCCAGCATTTT
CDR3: CASSSTGGRNQPQHF

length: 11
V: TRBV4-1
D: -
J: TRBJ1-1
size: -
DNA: TGCGCCAGCAGCCAGGACACTGAAGCTTTCTTT
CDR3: CASSQDTEAFF

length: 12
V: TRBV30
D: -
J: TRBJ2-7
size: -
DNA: TGTGCCTGGAGTGCTGGAGACTACGAGCAGTACTTC
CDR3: CAWSAGDYEQYF

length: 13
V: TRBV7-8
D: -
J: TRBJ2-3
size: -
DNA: TGTGCCAGCAGCCCTCCCAAACAAGATACGCAGTATTTT
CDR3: CASSPPKQDTQYF

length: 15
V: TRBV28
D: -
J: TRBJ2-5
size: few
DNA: TGTGCCAGCTCCCCGCCGGGACTCCCCCCGGAGACCCAGTACTTC
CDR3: CASSPPGLPPETQYF

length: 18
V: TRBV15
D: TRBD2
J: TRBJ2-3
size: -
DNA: TGTGCCACCAGCAGAGATCTGACTAGCGAGACCTTCACAGATACGCAGTATTTT
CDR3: CATSRDLTSETFTDTQYF

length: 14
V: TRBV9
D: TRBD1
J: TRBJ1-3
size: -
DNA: TGTGCCAGCAGCGCCGCAGGGGGAGGAAACACCATATATTTT
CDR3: CASSAAGGGNTIYF

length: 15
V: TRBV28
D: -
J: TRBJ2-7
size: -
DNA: TGTGCCAGCAGTCCCCCGGGACATCCCATCTACGAGCAGTACTTC
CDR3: CASSPPGHPIYEQYF

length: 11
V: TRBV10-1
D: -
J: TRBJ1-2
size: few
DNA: TGCGCCAGCAGTGACGGAAATGGCTACACCTTC
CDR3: CASSDGNGYTF

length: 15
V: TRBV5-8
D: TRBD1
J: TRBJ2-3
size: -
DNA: TGTGCCAGCACCTGGGACAGGAGGCCTGCAGATACGCAGTATTTT
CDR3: CASTWDRRPADTQYF

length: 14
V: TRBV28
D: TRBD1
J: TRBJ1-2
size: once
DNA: TGTGCCAGCACCCGGGACAGAGTTAACTATGGCTACACCTTC
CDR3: CASTRDRVNYGYTF

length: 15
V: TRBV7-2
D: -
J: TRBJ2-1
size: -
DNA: TGTGCCAGCAGCCCGGGGACTCCCGAGTACAATGAGCAGTTCTTC
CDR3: CASSPGTPEYNEQFF

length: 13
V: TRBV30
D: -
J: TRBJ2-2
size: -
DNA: TGTGCCTGGAGGACCCGACAGACCGGGGAGCTGTTTTTT
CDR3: CAWRTRQTGELFF

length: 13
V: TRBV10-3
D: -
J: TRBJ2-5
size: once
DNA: TGTGCCATCAGTGAAGGAGGGCAAGAGACCCAGTACTTC
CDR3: CAISEGGQETQYF

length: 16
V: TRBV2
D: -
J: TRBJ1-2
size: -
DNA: TGTGCCAGCAGCCCCCTAAGGGACATAAGGGGGTATGGCTACACCTTC
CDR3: CASSPLRDIRGYGYTF

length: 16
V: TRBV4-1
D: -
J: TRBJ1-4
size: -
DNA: TGCGCCAGCAGCCAAGATCAGGGTGCAACTAATGAAAAACTGTTTTTT
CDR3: CASSQDQGATNEKLFF

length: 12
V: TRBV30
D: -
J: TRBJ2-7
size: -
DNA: TGTGCCTTCTCTGTAAAGGATTACGAGCAGTACTTC
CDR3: CAFSVKDYEQYF

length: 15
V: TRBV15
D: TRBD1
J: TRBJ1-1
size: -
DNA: TGTGCCACCAGCAGAATATCCGGGACAGAGACTGAAGCTTTCTTT
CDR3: CATSRISGTETEAFF

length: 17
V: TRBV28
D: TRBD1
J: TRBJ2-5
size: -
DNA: TGTGCCAGCAGTTTACCCACTCGGGACAGGGATCAAGAGACCCAGTACTTC
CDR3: CASSLPTRDRDQETQYF

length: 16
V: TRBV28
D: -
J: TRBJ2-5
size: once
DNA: TGTGCCAGCAGAAGTATACTGAGCGGGTCTCAAGAGACCCAGTACTTC
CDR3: CASRSILSGSQETQYF

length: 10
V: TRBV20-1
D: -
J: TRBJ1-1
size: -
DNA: TGCAGTGCTGGGTTGTCTGAAGCTTTCTTT
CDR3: CSAGLSEAFF

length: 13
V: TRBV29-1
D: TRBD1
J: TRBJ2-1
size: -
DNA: TGCAGCGTTGACAGGACAGGTAACAATGAGCAGTTCTTC
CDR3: CSVDRTGNNEQFF

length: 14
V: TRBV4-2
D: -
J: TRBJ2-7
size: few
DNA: TGTGCCAGCAGCCCAAGGGACTCTCCCTACGAGCAGTACTTC
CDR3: CASSPRDSPYEQYF

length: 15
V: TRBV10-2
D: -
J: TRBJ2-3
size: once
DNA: TGCGCCAGCAGTGAGCAACAGGGAGGGACAGATACGCAGTATTTT
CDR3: CASSEQQGGTDTQYF

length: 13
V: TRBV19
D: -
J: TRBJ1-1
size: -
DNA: TGTGCCAGTAGTATCGGCGTGAACACTGAAGCTTTCTTT
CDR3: CASSIGVNTEAFF